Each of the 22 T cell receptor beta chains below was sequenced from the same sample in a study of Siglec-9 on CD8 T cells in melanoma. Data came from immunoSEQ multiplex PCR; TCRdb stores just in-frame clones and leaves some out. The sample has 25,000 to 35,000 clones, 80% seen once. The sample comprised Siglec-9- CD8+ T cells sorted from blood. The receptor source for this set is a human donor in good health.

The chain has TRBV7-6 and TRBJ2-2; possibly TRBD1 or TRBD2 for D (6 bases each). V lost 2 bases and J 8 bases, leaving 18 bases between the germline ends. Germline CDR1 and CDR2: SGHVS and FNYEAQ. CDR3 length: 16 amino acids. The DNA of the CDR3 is TGTGCCAGCAGCTTATACGGAGGAGGGGGGACGGGGGAGCTGTTTTTT. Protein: CASSLYGGGGTGELFF.

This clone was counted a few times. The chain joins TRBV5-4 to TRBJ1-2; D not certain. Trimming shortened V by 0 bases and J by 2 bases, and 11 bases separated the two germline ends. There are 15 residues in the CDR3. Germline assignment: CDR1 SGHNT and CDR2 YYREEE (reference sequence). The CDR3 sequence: CASSLALGPNYGYTF. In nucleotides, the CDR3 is TGTGCCAGCAGCTTGGCCTTGGGCCCCAACTATGGCTACACCTTC.

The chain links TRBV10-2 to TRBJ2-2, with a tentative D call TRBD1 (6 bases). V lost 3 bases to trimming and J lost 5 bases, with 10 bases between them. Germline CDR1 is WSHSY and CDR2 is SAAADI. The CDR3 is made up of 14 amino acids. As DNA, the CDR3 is TGCGCCAGCAGTGAACAGGGTAGGACCGGGGAGCTGTTTTTT. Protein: CASSEQGRTGELFF.

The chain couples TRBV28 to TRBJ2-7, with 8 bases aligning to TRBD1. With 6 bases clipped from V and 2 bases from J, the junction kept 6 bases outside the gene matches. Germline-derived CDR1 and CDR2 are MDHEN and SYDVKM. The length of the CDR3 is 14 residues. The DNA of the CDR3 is TGTGCCAGCAGGCGGACAGGGACCGCCTACGAGCAGTACTTC. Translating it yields CASRRTGTAYEQYF.

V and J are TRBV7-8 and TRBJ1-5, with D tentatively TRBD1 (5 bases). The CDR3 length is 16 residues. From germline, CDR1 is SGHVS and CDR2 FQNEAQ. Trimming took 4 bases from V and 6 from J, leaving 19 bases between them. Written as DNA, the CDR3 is TGTGCCAGCAGCTCCGCGGGGGGGTTTGGTATTCAGCCCCAGCATTTT. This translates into CASSSAGGFGIQPQHF. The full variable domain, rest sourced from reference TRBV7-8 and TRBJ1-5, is GAGVSQSPRYKVAKRGQDVALRCDPISGHVSLFWYQQALGQGPEFLTYFQNEAQLDKSGLPSDRFFAERPEGSVSTLKIQRTQQEDSAVYLCASSSAGGFGIQPQHFGDGTRLSIL.

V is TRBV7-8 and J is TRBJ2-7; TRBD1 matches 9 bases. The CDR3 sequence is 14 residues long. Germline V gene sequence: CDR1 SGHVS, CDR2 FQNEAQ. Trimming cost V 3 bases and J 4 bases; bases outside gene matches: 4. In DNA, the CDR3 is TGTGCCAGCAGCTTGGGACAGGGTAATTACGAGCAGTACTTC. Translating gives CASSLGQGNYEQYF. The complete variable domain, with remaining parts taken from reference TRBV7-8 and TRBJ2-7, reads GAGVSQSPRYKVAKRGQDVALRCDPISGHVSLFWYQQALGQGPEFLTYFQNEAQLDKSGLPSDRFFAERPEGSVSTLKIQRTQQEDSAVYLCASSLGQGNYEQYFGPGTRLTVT.

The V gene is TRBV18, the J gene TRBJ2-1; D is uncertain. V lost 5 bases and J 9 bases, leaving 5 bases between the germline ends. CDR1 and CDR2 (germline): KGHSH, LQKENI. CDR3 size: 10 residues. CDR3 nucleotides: TGTGCCAGCTCAATGGGTGAGCAGTTCTTC. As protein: CASSMGEQFF.

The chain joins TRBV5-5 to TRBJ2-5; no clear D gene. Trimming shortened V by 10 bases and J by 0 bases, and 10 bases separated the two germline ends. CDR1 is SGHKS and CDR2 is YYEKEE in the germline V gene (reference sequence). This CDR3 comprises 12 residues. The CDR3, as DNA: TGTGCCTCCCTTGGAGACCAAGAGACCCAGTACTTC. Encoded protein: CASLGDQETQYF.

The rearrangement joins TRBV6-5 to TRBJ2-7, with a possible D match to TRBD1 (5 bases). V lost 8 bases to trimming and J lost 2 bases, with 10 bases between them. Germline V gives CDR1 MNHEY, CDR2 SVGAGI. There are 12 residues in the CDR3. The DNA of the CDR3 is TGTGCCAGCCTGTCAGGGACCTACGAGCAGTACTTC. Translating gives CASLSGTYEQYF.

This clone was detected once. The CDR3 coding sequence is TGTGCCAGCAGTTTATCGGGTGCAGGCGGTTCGCCGGGTTCTCACAATGAGCAGTTCTTC. Protein sequence: CASSLSGAGGSPGSHNEQFF. The chain has TRBV27 and TRBJ2-1; D unclear. The CDR3 length is 20 residues. Germline V gene lookup returns CDR1 MNHEY and CDR2 SMNVEV (reference sequence). V lost 0 bases and J 5 bases, leaving 26 bases between the germline ends.

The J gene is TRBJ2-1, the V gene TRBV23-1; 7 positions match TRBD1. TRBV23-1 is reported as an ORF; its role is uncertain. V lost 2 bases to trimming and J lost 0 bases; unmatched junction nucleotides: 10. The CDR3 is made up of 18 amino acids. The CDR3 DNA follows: TGCGCCAGCAGTCAACCGGTTCCCGCAGGGGGCTCCTACAATGAGCAGTTCTTC. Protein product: CASSQPVPAGGSYNEQFF.

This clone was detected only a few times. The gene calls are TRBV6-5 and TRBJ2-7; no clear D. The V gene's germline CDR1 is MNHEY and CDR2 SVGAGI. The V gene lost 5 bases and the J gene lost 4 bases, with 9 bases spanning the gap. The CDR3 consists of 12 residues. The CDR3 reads CASSAYGYEQYV. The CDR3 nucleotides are TGTGCCAGCAGTGCCTACGGGTACGAGCAGTACGTC.

CDR3 nucleotide sequence: TGTGCCAGCAAAGGGAACACCGGGGAGCTGTTTTTT. Translation gives CASKGNTGELFF. The V and J genes are TRBV6-1 and TRBJ2-2; D remains ambiguous. The CDR3 is 12 amino acids. V lost 7 bases and J lost 1, with 4 bases in between. Looked up from germline, CDR1 is MNHNS and CDR2 is SASEGT.

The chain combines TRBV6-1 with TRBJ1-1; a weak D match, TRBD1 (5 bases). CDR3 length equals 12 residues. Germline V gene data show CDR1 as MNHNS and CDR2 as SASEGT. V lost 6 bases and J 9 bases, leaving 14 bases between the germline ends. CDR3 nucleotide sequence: TGTGCCAGCAGCCGCGGAGGGGTTCAAGCTTTCTTT. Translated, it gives CASSRGGVQAFF.

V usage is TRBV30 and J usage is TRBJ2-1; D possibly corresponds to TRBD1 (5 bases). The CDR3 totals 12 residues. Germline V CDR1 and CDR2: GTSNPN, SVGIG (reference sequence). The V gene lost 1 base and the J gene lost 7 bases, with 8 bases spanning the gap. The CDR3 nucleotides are TGTGCCTGGAGTGGCGACAGAAATGAGCAGTTCTTC. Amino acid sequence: CAWSGDRNEQFF. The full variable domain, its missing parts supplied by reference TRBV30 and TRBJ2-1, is SQTIHQWPATLVQPVGSPLSLECTVEGTSNPNLYWYRQAAGRGLQLLFYSVGIGQISSEVPQNLSASRPQDRQFILSSKKLLLSDSGFYLCAWSGDRNEQFFGPGTRLTVL.

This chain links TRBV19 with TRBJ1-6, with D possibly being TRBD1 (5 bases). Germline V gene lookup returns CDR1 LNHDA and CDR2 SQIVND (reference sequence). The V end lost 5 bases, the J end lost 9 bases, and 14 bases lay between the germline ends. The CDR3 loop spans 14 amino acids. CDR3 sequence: CASSPGTSISPLHF. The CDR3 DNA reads TGTGCCAGTAGTCCCGGGACCAGTATTTCACCCCTCCACTTT.

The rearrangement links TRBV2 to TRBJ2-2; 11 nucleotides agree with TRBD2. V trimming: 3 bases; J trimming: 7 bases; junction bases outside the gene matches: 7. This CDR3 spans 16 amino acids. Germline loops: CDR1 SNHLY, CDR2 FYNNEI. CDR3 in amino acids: CASSELAGGDVGELFF. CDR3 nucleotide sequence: TGTGCCAGCAGTGAGCTAGCGGGAGGAGATGTCGGGGAGCTGTTTTTT.

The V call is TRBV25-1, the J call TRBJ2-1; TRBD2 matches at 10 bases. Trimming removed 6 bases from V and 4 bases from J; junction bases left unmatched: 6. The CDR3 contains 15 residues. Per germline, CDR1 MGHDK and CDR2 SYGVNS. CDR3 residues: CASRGGLAPYNEQFF. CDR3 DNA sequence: TGTGCCAGCAGAGGGGGACTAGCGCCATACAATGAGCAGTTCTTC.

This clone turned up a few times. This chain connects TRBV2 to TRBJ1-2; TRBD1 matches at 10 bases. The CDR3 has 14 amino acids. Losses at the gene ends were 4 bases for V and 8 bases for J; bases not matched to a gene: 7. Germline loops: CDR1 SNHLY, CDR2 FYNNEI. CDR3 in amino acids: CASSGRDRGKGYTF. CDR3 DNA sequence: TGTGCCAGCAGTGGTAGGGACAGGGGAAAAGGCTACACCTTC.

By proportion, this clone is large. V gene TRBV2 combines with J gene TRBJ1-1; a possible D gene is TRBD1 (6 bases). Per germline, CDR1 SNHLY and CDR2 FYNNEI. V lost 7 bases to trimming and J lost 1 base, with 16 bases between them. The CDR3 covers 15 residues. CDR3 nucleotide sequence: TGTGCCAGCAAGAAACAGGGACGGGCGAACACTGAAGCTTTCTTT. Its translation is CASKKQGRANTEAFF.

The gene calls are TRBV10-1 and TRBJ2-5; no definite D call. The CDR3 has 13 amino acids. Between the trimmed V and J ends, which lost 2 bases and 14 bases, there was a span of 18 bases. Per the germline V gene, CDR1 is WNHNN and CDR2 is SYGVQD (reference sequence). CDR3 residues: CASSEGRLGDLYF. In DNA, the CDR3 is TGCGCCAGCAGTGAGGGGCGGTTAGGAGACCTTTACTTC.

This CDR3 reads CASSKGLHEKLFF. The CDR3, as DNA: TGTGCCAGTAGTAAGGGCCTCCATGAAAAACTGTTTTTT. This chain uses TRBV19 with TRBJ1-4; D is unclear. This CDR3 is 13 amino acids long. V was pared by 4 bases and J by 6 bases, with 9 bases between. In germline, CDR1 is LNHDA, CDR2 SQIVND (reference sequence).